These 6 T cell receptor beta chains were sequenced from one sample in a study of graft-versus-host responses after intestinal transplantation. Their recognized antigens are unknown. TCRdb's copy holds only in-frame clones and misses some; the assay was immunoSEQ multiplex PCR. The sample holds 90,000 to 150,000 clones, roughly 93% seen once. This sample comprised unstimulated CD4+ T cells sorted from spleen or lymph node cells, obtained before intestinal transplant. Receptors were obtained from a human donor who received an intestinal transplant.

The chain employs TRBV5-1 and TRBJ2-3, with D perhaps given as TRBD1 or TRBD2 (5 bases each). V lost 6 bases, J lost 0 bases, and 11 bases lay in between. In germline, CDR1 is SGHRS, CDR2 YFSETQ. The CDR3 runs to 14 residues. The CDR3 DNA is TGCGCCAGCATGAGGGGCCAGAGCACAGATACGCAGTATTTT. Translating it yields CASMRGQSTDTQYF.

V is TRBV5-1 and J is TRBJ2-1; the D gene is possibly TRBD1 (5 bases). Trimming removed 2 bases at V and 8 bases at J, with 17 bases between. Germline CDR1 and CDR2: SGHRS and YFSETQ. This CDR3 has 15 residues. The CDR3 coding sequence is TGCGCCAGCAGCTTATCAGGGAAACGGTTTGATGAGCAGTTCTTC. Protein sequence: CASSLSGKRFDEQFF.

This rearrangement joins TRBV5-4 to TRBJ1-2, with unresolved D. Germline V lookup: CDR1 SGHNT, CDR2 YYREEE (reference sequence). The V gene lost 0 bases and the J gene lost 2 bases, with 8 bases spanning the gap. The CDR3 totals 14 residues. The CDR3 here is CASSLDRANYGYTF. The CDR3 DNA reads TGTGCCAGCAGCTTGGACAGAGCAAACTATGGCTACACCTTC. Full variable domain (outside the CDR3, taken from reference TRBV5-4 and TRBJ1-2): ETGVTQSPTHLIKTRGQQVTLRCSSQSGHNTVSWYQQALGQGPQFIFQYYREEENGRGNFPPRFSGLQFPNYSSELNVNALELDDSALYLCASSLDRANYGYTFGSGTRLTVV.

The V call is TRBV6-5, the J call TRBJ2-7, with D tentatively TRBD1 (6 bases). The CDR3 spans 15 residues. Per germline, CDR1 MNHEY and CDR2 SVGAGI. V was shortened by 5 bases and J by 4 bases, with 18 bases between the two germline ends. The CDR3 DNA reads TGTGCCAGCAGTCCCGGGACAAAAGGGGGATACGAGCAGTACTTC. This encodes CASSPGTKGGYEQYF.

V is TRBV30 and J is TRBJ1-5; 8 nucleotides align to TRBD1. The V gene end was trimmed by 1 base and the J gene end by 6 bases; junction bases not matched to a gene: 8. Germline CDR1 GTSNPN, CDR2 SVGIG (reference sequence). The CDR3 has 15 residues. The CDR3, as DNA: TGTGCCTGGAGTGAAGGGGGGACAGGAACTCAGCCCCAGCATTTT. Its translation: CAWSEGGTGTQPQHF. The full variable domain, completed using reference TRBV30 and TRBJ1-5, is SQTIHQWPATLVQPVGSPLSLECTVEGTSNPNLYWYRQAAGRGLQLLFYSVGIGQISSEVPQNLSASRPQDRQFILSSKKLLLSDSGFYLCAWSEGGTGTQPQHFGDGTRLSIL.

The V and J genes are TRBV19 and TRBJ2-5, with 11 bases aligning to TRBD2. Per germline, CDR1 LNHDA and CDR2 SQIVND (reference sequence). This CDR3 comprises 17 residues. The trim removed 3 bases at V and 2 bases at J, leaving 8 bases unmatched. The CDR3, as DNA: TGTGCCAGTAGTATCCCTCCCGGGACTAGCGGACAAGAGACCCAGTACTTC. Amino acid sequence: CASSIPPGTSGQETQYF.